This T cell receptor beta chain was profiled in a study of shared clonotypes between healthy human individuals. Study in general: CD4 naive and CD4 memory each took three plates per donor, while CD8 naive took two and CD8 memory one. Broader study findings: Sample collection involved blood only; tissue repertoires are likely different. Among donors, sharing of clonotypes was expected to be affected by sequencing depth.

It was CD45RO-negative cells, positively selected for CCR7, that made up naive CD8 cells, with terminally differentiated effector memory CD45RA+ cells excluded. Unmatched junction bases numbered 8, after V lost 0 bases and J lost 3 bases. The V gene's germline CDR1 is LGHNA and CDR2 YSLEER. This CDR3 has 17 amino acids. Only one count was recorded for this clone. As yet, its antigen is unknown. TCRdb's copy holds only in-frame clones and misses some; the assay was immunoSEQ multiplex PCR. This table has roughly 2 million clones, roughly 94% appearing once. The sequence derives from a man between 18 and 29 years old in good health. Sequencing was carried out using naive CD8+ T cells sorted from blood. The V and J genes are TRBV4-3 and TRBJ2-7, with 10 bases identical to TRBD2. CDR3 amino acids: CASSQDASGSLSYEQYF. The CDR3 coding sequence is TGCGCCAGCAGCCAAGATGCTAGCGGGAGTCTTAGCTACGAGCAGTACTTC.